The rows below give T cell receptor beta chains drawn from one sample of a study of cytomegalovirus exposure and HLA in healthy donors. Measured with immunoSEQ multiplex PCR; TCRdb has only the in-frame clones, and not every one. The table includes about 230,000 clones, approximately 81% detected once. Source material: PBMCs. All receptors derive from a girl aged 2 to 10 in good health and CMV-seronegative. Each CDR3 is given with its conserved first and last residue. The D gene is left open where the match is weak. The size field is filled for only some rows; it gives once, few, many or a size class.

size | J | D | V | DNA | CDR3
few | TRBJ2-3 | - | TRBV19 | TGTGCCAGTAGTGCGGGGGCCACAGATACGCAGTATTTT | CASSAGATDTQYF
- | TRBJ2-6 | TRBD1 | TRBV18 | TGTGCCAGCTCACTACCACCGGGCCGACAGGGTTCCTCCGGGGCCAACGTCCTGACTTTC | CASSLPPGRQGSSGANVLTF
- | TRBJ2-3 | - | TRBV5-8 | TGTGCCAGCAGCTTAGGAGCCGGTAGCACAGATACGCAGTATTTT | CASSLGAGSTDTQYF
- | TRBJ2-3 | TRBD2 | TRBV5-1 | TGCGCCAGCAGCTCGGGCGGGACTAGCAGTGCGGCAGATACGCAGTATTTT | CASSSGGTSSAADTQYF
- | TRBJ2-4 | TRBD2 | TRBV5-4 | TGTGCCAGCAGGGGACTATCAAACATTCAGTACTTC | CASRGLSNIQYF
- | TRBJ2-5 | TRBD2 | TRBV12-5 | TGTGCTAGTGGCCCGGGACTAGCGGGGGGGCTACAAGAGACCCAGTACTTC | CASGPGLAGGLQETQYF
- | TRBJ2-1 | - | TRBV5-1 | TGCGCCAGCAGCTTGGTTAGCGGAGGACTCTACAATGAGCAGTTCTTC | CASSLVSGGLYNEQFF
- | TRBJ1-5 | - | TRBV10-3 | TGTGCCATCAGTAAGACAGGCCAAAGCAATCAGCCCCAGCATTTT | CAISKTGQSNQPQHF
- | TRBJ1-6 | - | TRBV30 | TGTGCCTGGAGGGCGGGTGCAGGCAATTCACCCCTCCACTTT | CAWRAGAGNSPLHF
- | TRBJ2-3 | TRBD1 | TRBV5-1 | TGCGCCAGCAGCTTGGGGGACAGGGTAGATACGCAGTATTTT | CASSLGDRVDTQYF
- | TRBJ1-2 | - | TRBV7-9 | TGTGCCAGCAGCGGCCCCGTGGTCTATGGCTACACCTTC | CASSGPVVYGYTF
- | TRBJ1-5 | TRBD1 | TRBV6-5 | TGTGCCAGCAGTTTAAACAGGGGGAGCAATCAGCCCCAGCATTTT | CASSLNRGSNQPQHF
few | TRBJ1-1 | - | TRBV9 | TGTGCCAGCAGCGTATTGATGGGGGGGGTGAACACTGAAGCTTTCTTT | CASSVLMGGVNTEAFF
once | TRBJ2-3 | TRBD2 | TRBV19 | TGTGCCAGTGCTGGGATAGCGGGGGCCACAGATACGCAGTATTTT | CASAGIAGATDTQYF
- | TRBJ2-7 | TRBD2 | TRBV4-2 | TGTGCCAGCAGCCGAGCTGTAGCGGGGGGTCACGAGCAGTACTTC | CASSRAVAGGHEQYF
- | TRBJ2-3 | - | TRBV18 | TGTGCCAGCTCACCAGTTGGCGGTTTCACAGATACGCAGTATTTT | CASSPVGGFTDTQYF
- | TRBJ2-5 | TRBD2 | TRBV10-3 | TGTGCCATCAGGACTAGCGGGGAGGGGGAGACCCAGTACTTC | CAIRTSGEGETQYF
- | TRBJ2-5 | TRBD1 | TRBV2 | TGTGCCAGCAGTCAGGGGGACAGGGTTGAGACCCAGTACTTC | CASSQGDRVETQYF